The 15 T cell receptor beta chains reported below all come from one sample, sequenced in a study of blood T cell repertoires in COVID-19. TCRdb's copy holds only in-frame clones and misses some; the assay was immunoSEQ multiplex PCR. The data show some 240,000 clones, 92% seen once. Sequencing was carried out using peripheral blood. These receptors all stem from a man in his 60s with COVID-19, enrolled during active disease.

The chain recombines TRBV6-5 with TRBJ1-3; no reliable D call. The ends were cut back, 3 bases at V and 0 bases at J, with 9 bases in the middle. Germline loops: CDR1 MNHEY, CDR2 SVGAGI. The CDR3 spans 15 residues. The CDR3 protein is CASSYSGSSGNTIYF. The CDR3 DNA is TGTGCCAGCAGTTATTCCGGTAGCTCTGGAAACACCATATATTTT.

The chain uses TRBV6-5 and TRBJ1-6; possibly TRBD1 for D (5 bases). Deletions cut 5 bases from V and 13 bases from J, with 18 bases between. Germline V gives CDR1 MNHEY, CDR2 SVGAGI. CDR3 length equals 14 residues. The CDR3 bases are TGTGCCAGCAGTCACGACACCTTGGGGGGTCCCCTCCACTTT. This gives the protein CASSHDTLGGPLHF.

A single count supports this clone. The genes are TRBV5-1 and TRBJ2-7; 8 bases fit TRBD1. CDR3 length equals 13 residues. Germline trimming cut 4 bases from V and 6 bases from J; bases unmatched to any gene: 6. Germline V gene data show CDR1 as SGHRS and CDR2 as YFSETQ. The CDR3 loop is CASSRGTGTEQYF. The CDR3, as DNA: TGCGCCAGCAGCCGTGGGACAGGCACCGAGCAGTACTTC.

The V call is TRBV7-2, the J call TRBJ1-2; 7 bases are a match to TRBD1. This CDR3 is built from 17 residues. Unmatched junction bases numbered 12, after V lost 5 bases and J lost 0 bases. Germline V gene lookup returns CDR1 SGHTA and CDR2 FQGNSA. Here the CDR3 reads CASSQQGRIWANYGYTF. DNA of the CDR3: TGTGCCAGCAGCCAACAGGGGAGAATTTGGGCTAACTATGGCTACACCTTC. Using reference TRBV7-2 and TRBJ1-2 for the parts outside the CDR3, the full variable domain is GAGVSQSPSNKVTEKGKDVELRCDPISGHTALYWYRQSLGQGLEFLIYFQGNSAPDKSGLPSDRFSAERTGGSVSTLTIQRTQQEDSAVYLCASSQQGRIWANYGYTFGSGTRLTVV.

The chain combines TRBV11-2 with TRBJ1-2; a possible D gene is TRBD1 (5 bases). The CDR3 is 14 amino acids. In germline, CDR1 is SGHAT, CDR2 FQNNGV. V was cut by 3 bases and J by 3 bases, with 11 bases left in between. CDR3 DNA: TGTGCCAGCAGCTTGGGGGGATATTACTATGGCTACACCTTC. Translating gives CASSLGGYYYGYTF.

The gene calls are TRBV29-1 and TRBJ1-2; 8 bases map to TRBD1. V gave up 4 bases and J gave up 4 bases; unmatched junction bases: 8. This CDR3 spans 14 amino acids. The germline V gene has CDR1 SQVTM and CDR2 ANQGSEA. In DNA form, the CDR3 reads TGCAGCGTTGCCCCGGCAGGGGGCATCTATGGCTACACCTTC. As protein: CSVAPAGGIYGYTF.

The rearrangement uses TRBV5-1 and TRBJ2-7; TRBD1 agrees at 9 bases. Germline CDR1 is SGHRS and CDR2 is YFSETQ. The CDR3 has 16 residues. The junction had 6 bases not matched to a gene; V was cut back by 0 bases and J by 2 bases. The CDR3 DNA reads TGCGCCAGCAGCTTGGTAGCCGGGACAGGGCCCTACGAGCAGTACTTC. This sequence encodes CASSLVAGTGPYEQYF.

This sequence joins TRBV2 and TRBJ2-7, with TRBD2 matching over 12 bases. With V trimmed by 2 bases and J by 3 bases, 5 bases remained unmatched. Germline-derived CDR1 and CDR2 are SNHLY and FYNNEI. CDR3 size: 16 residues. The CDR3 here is CASSEQRLAGDYEQYF. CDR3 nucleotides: TGTGCCAGCAGTGAACAGAGACTAGCGGGGGACTACGAGCAGTACTTC.

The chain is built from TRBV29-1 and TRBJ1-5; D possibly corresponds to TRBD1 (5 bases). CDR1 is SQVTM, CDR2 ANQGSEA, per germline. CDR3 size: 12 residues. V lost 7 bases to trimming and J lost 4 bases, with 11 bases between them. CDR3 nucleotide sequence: TGCAGCGGCGGGGACCCTAATCAGCCCCAGCATTTT. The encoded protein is CSGGDPNQPQHF.

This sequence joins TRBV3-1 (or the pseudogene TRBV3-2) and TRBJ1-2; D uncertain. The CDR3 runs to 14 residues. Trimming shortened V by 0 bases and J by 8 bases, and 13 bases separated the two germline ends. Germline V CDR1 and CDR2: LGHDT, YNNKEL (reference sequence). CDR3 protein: CASSQDRRRSGYTF. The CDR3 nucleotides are TGTGCCAGCAGCCAAGATAGGAGAAGGAGCGGCTACACCTTC.

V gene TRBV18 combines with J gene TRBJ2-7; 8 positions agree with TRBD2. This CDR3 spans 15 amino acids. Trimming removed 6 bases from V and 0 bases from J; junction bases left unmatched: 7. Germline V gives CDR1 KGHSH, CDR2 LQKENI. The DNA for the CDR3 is TGTGCCAGCTCCGGTGGGGCGGGGGGCTCCTACGAGCAGTACTTC. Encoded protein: CASSGGAGGSYEQYF.

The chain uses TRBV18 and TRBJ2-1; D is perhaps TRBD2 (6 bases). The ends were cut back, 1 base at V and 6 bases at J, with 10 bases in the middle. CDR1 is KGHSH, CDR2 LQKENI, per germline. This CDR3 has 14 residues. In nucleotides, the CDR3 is TGTGCCAGCTCACCACTACTAGCAAGCAATGAGCAGTTCTTC. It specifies CASSPLLASNEQFF.

This chain's CDR3 is CASSEGGGGSQPQHF. CDR3 DNA sequence: TGTGCCAGCAGTGAAGGAGGGGGAGGGAGTCAGCCCCAGCATTTT. The chain combines TRBV6-1 with TRBJ1-5; a weak D match, TRBD1 (6 bases). The germline V and J ends were trimmed by 1 base and 6 bases, with 13 bases remaining between them. The CDR3 runs to 15 residues. Germline CDR1 reads MNHNS; CDR2 reads SASEGT.

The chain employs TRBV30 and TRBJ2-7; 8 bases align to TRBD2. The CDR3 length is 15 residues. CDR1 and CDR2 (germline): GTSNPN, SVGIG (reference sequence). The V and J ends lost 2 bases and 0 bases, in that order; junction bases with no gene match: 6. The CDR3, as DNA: TGTGCCTGGAGTTTGAATAGCGGGGCCTCCTACGAGCAGTACTTC. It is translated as CAWSLNSGASYEQYF.

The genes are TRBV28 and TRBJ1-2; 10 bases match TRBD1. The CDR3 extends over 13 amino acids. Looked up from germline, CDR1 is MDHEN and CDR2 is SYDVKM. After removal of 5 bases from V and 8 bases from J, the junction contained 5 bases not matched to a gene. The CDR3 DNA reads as TGTGCCAGCAGTCGACAGGGGGCGAGAGGCTACACCTTC. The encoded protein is CASSRQGARGYTF.